This T cell receptor (beta chain) was observed in a study of blood T cell repertoires in COVID-19. The CDR3 spans 16 residues. The ends lost 5 bases at V and 1 base at J; junction bases unmatched: 5. Germline-derived CDR1 and CDR2 are LNHDA and SQIVND (reference sequence). Data came from immunoSEQ multiplex PCR; TCRdb stores just in-frame clones and leaves some out. Here the sample spans 180,000 or so clones, 60% to 80% being singletons. This TCR was sampled from a man aged 55 to 70 who had been exposed to COVID-19. The specimen was PBMCs or T cells enriched from blood (not recorded which). The chain employs TRBV19 and TRBJ2-1; 10 nucleotides agree with TRBD1. CDR3 sequence (DNA): TGTGCCAGTAGTCCCGGGACAGGGGTTTCCTACAATGAGCAGTTCTTC. It yields the protein CASSPGTGVSYNEQFF. The full variable domain, rest sourced from reference TRBV19 and TRBJ2-1, is DGGITQSPKYLFRKEGQNVTLSCEQNLNHDAMYWYRQDPGQGLRLIYYSQIVNDFQKGDIAEGYSVSREKKESFPLTVTSAQKNPTAFYLCASSPGTGVSYNEQFFGPGTRLTVL.